The 29 T cell receptor beta chains in this list originate from one sample, sequenced in a study of T cells expressing NK-cell markers. TCRdb re-called the 5' RACE reads; every CDR3 protein appears as one record, without DNA. Recorded for this sample: a few hundred thousand distinct CDR3 sequences. The sample was blood T cells: a sorted CD56 or NKG2C T cell subset, CD4+ or CD8+ T cells, or bulk PBMC T cells (not recorded which). The receptors shown here come from a woman aged 45-65 years in good health.

The V call is TRBV5-5, the J call TRBJ2-1; TCRdb's assignment of TRBD1 cannot be checked, as there is no DNA. This CDR3 comprises 16 residues. Germline assignment: CDR1 SGHKS and CDR2 YYEKEE (reference sequence). The CDR3 here is CASSFGWQGAWNEQFF.

This chain uses TRBV6-5 with TRBJ2-2; the TCRdb call, TRBD1, lacks DNA for checking. The CDR3 runs to 14 residues. CDR1 is MNHEY, CDR2 SVGAGI, per germline. The CDR3 reads CASSVTGNTGELFF.

CDR3 residues: CSARARGVDQPQHF. The V gene is TRBV20-1, the J gene TRBJ1-5. In germline, CDR1 is DFQATT, CDR2 SNEGSKA (reference sequence). The CDR3 length is 14 residues.

This chain joins TRBV6-1 and TRBJ1-2. The V gene's germline CDR1 is MNHNS and CDR2 SASEGT. The CDR3 sequence is 16 residues long. The CDR3: CASSEDGSGGPNGYTF.

The V and J genes are TRBV3-1 and TRBJ2-2; the TCRdb D gene call, TRBD2, has no DNA to confirm it. This CDR3 is built from 16 residues. Germline values: CDR1 LGHDT, CDR2 YNNKEL (reference sequence). CDR3 sequence: CASSQASGLNTGELFF.

The gene calls are TRBV18 and TRBJ2-7; the TRBD2 assignment by TCRdb is unverifiable without DNA. The CDR3 is 14 residues long. Germline-derived CDR1 and CDR2 are KGHSH and LQKENI. The CDR3 loop is CASSLREGVDEQYF.

This sequence joins TRBV5-1 and TRBJ2-3; no DNA is available, so the TRBD1 call from TCRdb remains unchecked. Germline V CDR1 and CDR2: SGHRS, YFSETQ. CDR3 length: 14 residues. The CDR3: CASSPPPGADTQYF.

This chain joins TRBV3-1 and TRBJ1-4; TCRdb's D call of TRBD1 is untestable without DNA. CDR3 length equals 16 residues. Germline assignment: CDR1 LGHDT and CDR2 YNNKEL (reference sequence). This CDR3 is CASSQVNRGNHEKLFF.

The genes are TRBV20-1 and TRBJ1-4; checking the TCRdb D call of TRBD1 is not possible without DNA. Germline V gene lookup returns CDR1 DFQATT and CDR2 SNEGSKA (reference sequence). The CDR3 extends over 15 amino acids. The CDR3 region is CSASDYTGGSEKLFF.

The chain links TRBV20-1 to TRBJ2-1; TCRdb returns TRBD1, unconfirmable since there is no DNA. Germline loops: CDR1 DFQATT, CDR2 SNEGSKA (reference sequence). The length of the CDR3 is 13 residues. The CDR3 protein is CSASGQNYNEQFF.

The V gene is TRBV9, the J gene TRBJ2-2. The CDR3 runs to 14 residues. Germline V gives CDR1 SGDLS, CDR2 YYNGEE. This CDR3 is CASSVVVGSGELFF.

V is TRBV4-1 and J is TRBJ1-3. Looked up from germline, CDR1 is MGHRA and CDR2 is YSYEKL. The CDR3 loop spans 15 amino acids. The CDR3 loop is CASSQESTYGNTIYF.

The chain uses TRBV6-4 and TRBJ2-1; the D gene TCRdb calls, TRBD1, cannot be checked with no DNA. The CDR3 is 15 amino acids. CDR1 MRHNA and CDR2 SNTAGT come from the germline V gene. CDR3 region: CASSPHGEGYNEQFF.

This CDR3 is CATGGGVTETQYF. This chain joins TRBV10-3 and TRBJ2-5; TCRdb lists TRBD2, though no DNA is available to test this call. The CDR3 loop spans 13 amino acids. Germline loops: CDR1 ENHRY, CDR2 SYGVKD.

The chain uses TRBV5-1 and TRBJ2-3; the TCRdb D gene call, TRBD2, has no DNA to confirm it. Per germline, CDR1 SGHRS and CDR2 YFSETQ. This CDR3 has 17 residues. CDR3 protein: CASSSKLAGPSTDTQYF.

The chain has TRBV27 and TRBJ2-2; TCRdb returns TRBD1, unconfirmable since there is no DNA. Germline CDR1 MNHEY, CDR2 SMNVEV (reference sequence). The CDR3 is 17 residues long. CDR3 sequence reads: CASSLRLRTGATGELFF.

V usage is TRBV20-1 and J usage is TRBJ2-1; the TCRdb D gene call, TRBD2, has no DNA to confirm it. The CDR3 spans 18 residues. Germline V CDR1 and CDR2: DFQATT, SNEGSKA (reference sequence). The CDR3 loop is CSAREGLAGPRFYNEQFF.

The gene calls are TRBV12-3 or TRBV12-4 and TRBJ2-3; the TCRdb call, TRBD2, lacks DNA for checking. This CDR3 is 14 amino acids long. CDR3 protein: CASSALGGTDTQYF.

The rearrangement uses TRBV5-1 and TRBJ2-7. Per germline, CDR1 SGHRS and CDR2 YFSETQ. The CDR3 has 16 amino acids. CDR3 sequence reads: CASSLLGSGAPREQYF.

This chain joins TRBV5-4 and TRBJ2-3; no DNA is available, so the TRBD2 call from TCRdb remains unchecked. CDR1 is SGHNT and CDR2 is YYREEE in the germline V gene (reference sequence). CDR3 length equals 15 residues. The CDR3 protein is CASSLLAGDIDTQYF.

The V and J genes are TRBV29-1 and TRBJ2-7. The CDR3 contains 13 residues. Per germline, CDR1 SQVTM and CDR2 ANQGSEA. This CDR3 is CSVEARGSYEQYF.

The chain couples TRBV4-1 to TRBJ2-3. CDR1 is MGHRA, CDR2 YSYEKL, per germline. CDR3 size: 14 residues. The CDR3 sequence is CASSQVVFTDTQYF.

The V gene is TRBV12-3 or TRBV12-4, the J gene TRBJ1-4; as DNA is missing, the TRBD1 call by TCRdb cannot be tested. The CDR3 has 13 residues. The CDR3 here is CASMVQGLGKLFF.

V gene TRBV21-1 combines with J gene TRBJ2-7; TCRdb's D call, TRBD2, is unchecked because there is no DNA. TRBV21-1 is noted as a pseudogene. CDR3 length: 18 residues. CDR3 loop: CASSSSTRLAEWFYEQYF.

The chain couples TRBV7-9 to TRBJ2-1; the D call from TCRdb, TRBD1, cannot be confirmed without DNA. The length of the CDR3 is 20 residues. From germline, CDR1 is SEHNR and CDR2 FQNEAQ (reference sequence). This CDR3 reads CASSLVVRPRGSGSYNEQFF.

This chain uses TRBV7-6 with TRBJ1-2. The CDR3 is 13 residues long. CDR1 and CDR2 from the germline V gene are SGHVS and FNYEAQ. The CDR3 loop is CASSLQENYGYTF.

The J gene is TRBJ2-1, the V gene TRBV12-3 or TRBV12-4; the D call from TCRdb, TRBD2, cannot be confirmed without DNA. This CDR3 has 15 residues. The CDR3 sequence is CASSFLAGNYNEQFF.

This rearrangement joins TRBV29-1 to TRBJ2-5; the D call from TCRdb, TRBD1, cannot be confirmed without DNA. CDR3 length equals 13 residues. Germline lookup yields CDR1 SQVTM and CDR2 ANQGSEA. CDR3: CSVCPGTGETQYF.

V usage is TRBV28 and J usage is TRBJ2-2; without DNA, the TCRdb call of TRBD1 cannot be checked. The V gene's germline CDR1 is MDHEN and CDR2 SYDVKM. This CDR3 region has 15 residues. CDR3 sequence reads: CASRGGGEGTGELFF.